The source of this T cell receptor beta chain is a study of T-cell reconstitution after alpha-beta-depleted transplantation in children. This clonotype was seen many times. Construction of the TCRbeta library involved unique molecular identifiers. Using its own MiXCR run on the PCR reads, TCRdb lists one record per CDR3 protein. The sample yields a few hundred thousand distinct CDR3 sequences, under 13% seen once. This CDR3 is 15 amino acids long. Germline lookup yields CDR1 SEHNR and CDR2 FQNEAQ (reference sequence). The V segment lost 5 bases and the J segment 6 bases; nucleotides outside the gene matches: 11.

The V gene is TRBV7-9, the J gene TRBJ2-7; TRBD2 aligns across 9 bases. The source was PBMCs from the stem cell graft donor, collected from the stem cell graft. The sequence was obtained from a human donor who donated a stem cell graft to a child with acute lymphoblastic leukemia. The CDR3 region is CASSPSGLAGSEQYF. DNA of the CDR3: TGTGCCAGCAGCCCGTCGGGGCTAGCGGGATCCGAGCAGTACTTC.